The present TCR beta chain was sequenced within a study of blood T cell repertoires in COVID-19. In this sample, this clone turned up a few times. Libraries were prepared by immunoSEQ multiplex PCR; TCRdb keeps only in-frame clonotypes and omits some of them. The sample consists of about 130,000 clones, 85% of them appearing once. CDR1 and CDR2 (germline): MNHEY, SVGAGI. Trimming cost V 6 bases and J 4 bases, with 10 bases left between them. The CDR3 runs to 13 residues. The chain carries TRBV6-5 and TRBJ1-5; D is perhaps TRBD1 (5 bases). The receptor's source is a man of 80 years or more with active or convalescent COVID-19. Material: peripheral blood. CDR3 sequence (DNA): TGTGCCAGCAGGGGGGGTCGGAATCAGCCCCAGCATTTT. Translation: CASRGGRNQPQHF.